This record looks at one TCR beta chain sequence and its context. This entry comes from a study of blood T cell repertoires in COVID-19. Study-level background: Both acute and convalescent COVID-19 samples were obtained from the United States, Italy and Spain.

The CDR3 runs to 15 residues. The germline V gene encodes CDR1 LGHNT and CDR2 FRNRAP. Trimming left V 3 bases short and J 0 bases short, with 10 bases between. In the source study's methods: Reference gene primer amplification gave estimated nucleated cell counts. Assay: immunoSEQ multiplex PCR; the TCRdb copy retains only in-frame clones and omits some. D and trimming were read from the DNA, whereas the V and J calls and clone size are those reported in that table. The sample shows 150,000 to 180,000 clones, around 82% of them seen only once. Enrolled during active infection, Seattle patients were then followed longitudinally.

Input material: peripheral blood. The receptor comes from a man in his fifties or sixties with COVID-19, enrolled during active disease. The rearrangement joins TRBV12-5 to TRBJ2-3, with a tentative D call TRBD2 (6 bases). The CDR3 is CASGLAGLSTDTQYF. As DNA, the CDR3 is TGTGCTAGTGGTTTAGCGGGTCTTAGCACAGATACGCAGTATTTT.